This paragraph covers one TCR beta chain sequence. Its antigen is unknown. Use of 60 Vbeta and 13 Jbeta primers characterized the PCR. Study processing details: In a later analysis, roughly 10 million of approximately 86 million unique beta chains occurred in at least two donors. Profiled with immunoSEQ multiplex PCR; TCRdb holds only in-frame clones, not every one. The V and J calls and clone size were taken over from that table, and D and trimming were inferred from the DNA. The sample contains 170,000 or so clones, 65% to 85% of which appear only once. This record comes from a study of cytomegalovirus exposure and HLA in healthy donors. About the research overall: In an early release, HLA-typed donors contributed tens of millions of unique TCR sequences. Study results and limitations: Further analysis was carried out later, and it showed several of the most significant clusters appearing linked to common viral pathogens.

The V gene lost 4 bases and the J gene lost 7 bases, with 11 bases spanning the gap. Germline lookup yields CDR1 MNHEY and CDR2 SMNVEV (reference sequence). The CDR3 runs to 13 residues. The specimen sequenced was PBMCs. The receptor comes from a man aged 60 to 69 in good health and CMV-seronegative. The gene calls are TRBV27 and TRBJ1-5; D uncertain. The CDR3 is CASSSLPGQPQHF. The DNA for the CDR3 is TGTGCCAGCAGTTCCCTACCCGGGCAGCCCCAGCATTTT.